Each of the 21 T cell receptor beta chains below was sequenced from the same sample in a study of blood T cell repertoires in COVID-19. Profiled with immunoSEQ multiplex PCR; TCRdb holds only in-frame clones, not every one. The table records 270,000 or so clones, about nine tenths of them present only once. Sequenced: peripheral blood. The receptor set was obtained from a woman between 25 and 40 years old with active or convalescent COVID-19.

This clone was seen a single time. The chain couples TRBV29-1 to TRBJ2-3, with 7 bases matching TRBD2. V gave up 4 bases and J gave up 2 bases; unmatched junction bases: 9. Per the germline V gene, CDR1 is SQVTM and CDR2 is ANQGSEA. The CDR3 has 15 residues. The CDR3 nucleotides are TGCAGCGTTGTGGGTGGTCGGGGGGACACAGATACGCAGTATTTT. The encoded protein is CSVVGGRGDTDTQYF.

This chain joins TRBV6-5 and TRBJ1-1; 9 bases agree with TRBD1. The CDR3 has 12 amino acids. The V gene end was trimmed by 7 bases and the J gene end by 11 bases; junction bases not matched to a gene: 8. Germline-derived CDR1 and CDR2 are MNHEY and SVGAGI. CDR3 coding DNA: TGTGCCAGCAATCGACAGGGGGGTTCGGCTTTCTTT. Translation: CASNRQGGSAFF.

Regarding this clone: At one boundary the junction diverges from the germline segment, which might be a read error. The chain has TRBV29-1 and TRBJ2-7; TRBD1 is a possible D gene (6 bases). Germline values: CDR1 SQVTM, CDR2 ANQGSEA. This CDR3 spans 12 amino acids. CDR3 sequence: CTRLGASFEQYF. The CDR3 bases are TGCACCCGCTTGGGGGCCTCCTTCGAGCAGTACTTC.

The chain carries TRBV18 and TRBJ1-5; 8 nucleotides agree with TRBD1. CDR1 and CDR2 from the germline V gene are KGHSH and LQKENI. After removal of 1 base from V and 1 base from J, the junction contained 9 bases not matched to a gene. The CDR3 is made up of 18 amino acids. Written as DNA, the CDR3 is TGTGCCAGCTCACCACGACAGGGGATGGTTGAGAGCAATCAGCCCCAGCATTTT. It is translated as CASSPRQGMVESNQPQHF. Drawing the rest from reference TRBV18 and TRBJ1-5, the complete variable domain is NAGVMQNPRHLVRRRGQEARLRCSPMKGHSHVYWYRQLPEEGLKFMVYLQKENIIDESGMPKERFSAEFPKEGPSILRIQQVVRGDSAAYFCASSPRQGMVESNQPQHFGDGTRLSIL.

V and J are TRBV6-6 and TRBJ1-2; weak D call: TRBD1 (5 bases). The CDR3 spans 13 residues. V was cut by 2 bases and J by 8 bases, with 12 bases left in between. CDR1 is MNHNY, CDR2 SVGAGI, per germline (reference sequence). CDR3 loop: CASSYPGAGGYTF. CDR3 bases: TGTGCCAGCAGTTACCCCGGGGCGGGGGGCTACACCTTC.

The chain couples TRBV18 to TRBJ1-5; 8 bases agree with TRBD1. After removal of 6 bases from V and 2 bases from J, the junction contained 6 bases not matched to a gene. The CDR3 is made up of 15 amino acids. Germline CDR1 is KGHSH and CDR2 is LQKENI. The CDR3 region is CASSVQGARNQPQHF. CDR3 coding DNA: TGTGCCAGCTCCGTCCAGGGGGCGCGCAATCAGCCCCAGCATTTT.

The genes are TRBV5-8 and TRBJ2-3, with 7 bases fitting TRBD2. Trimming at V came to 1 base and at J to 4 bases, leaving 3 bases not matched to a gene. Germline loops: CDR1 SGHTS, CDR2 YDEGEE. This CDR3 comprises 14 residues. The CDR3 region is CASSLMGRADTQYF. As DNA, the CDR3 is TGTGCCAGCAGCTTGATGGGGAGGGCAGATACGCAGTATTTT.

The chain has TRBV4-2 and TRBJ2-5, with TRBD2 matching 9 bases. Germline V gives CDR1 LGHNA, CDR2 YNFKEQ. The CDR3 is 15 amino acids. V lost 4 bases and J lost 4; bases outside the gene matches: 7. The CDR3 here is CASSLEGSGGETQYF. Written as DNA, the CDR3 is TGTGCCAGCAGCCTCGAGGGTAGCGGGGGAGAGACCCAGTACTTC.

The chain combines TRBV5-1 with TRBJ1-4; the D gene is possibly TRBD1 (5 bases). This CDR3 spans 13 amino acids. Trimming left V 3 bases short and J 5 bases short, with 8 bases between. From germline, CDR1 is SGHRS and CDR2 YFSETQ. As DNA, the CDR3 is TGCGCCAGCAGCTGGGGGGAGAATGAAAAACTGTTTTTT. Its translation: CASSWGENEKLFF. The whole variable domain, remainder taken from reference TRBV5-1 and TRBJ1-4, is KAGVTQTPRYLIKTRGQQVTLSCSPISGHRSVSWYQQTPGQGLQFLFEYFSETQRNKGNFPGRFSGRQFSNSRSEMNVSTLELGDSALYLCASSWGENEKLFFGSGTQLSVL.

CDR3 loop: CAGGVFYEQYF. CDR3 DNA sequence: TGTGCCGGGGGGGTGTTTTACGAGCAGTACTTC. V gene TRBV6-5 combines with J gene TRBJ2-7; 7 positions agree with TRBD2. J was trimmed by 4 bases and V by 11 bases; bases with no gene match: 5. Germline values: CDR1 MNHEY, CDR2 SVGAGI. The CDR3 sequence is 11 residues long.

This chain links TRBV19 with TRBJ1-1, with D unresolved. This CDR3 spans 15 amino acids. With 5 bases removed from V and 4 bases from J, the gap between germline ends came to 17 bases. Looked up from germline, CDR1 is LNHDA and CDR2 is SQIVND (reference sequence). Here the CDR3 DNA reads TGTGCCAGTAGTCCGACGGTCGGCGAGGTCACTGAAGCTTTCTTT. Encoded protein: CASSPTVGEVTEAFF.

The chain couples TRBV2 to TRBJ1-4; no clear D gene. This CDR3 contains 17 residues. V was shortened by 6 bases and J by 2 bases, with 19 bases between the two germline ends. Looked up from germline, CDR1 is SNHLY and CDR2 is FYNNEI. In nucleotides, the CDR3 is TGTGCCAGCAGCCCCCTGCAGCCAGGATGGACTAATGAAAAACTGTTTTTT. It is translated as CASSPLQPGWTNEKLFF.

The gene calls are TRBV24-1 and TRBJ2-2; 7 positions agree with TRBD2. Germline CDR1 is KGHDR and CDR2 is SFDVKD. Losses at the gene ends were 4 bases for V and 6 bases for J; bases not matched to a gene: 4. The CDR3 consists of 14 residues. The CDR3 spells CATSDPRGAGELFF. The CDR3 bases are TGTGCCACCAGTGACCCCCGGGGGGCCGGGGAGCTGTTTTTT.

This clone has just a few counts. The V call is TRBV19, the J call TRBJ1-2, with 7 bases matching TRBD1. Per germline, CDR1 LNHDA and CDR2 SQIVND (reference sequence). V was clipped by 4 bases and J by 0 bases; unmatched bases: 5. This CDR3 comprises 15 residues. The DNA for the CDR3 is TGTGCCAGTAGTAAAGGGACAGTCTCTAACTATGGCTACACCTTC. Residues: CASSKGTVSNYGYTF.

In nucleotides, the CDR3 is TGTGCCAGCAGCTCAGGACAGGGGGACAATGAGCAGTTCTTC. This encodes CASSSGQGDNEQFF. This chain links TRBV5-6 with TRBJ2-1, with 10 nucleotides matching TRBD1. This CDR3 has 14 residues. J was trimmed by 5 bases and V by 3 bases; bases with no gene match: 2. CDR1 is SGHDT and CDR2 is YYEEEE in the germline V gene.

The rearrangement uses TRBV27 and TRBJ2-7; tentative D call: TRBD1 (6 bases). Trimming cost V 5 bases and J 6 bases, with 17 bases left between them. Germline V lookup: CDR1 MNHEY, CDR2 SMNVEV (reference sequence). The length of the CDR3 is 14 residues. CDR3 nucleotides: TGTGCCAGCAGTAGGGCAGGGGTAGAAAGCGAGCAGTACTTC. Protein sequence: CASSRAGVESEQYF.

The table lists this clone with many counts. The CDR3 is CASSVDGGMINEQFF. The CDR3 nucleotides read TGTGCCAGCAGCGTAGATGGGGGGATGATTAATGAGCAGTTCTTC. The chain combines TRBV9 with TRBJ2-1; a possible D gene is TRBD2 (6 bases). CDR3 length: 15 amino acids. The V gene's germline CDR1 is SGDLS and CDR2 YYNGEE. Trimming removed 0 bases at V and 7 bases at J, with 14 bases between.

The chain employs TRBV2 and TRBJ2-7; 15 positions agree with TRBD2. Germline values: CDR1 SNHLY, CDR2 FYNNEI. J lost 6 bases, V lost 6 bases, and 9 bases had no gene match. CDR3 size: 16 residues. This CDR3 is CASRTGTSGGPREQYF. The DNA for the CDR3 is TGTGCCAGCAGGACCGGGACTAGCGGGGGGCCTCGCGAGCAGTACTTC.

The DNA for the CDR3 is TGTGCCAGCAGCCAAGACCGAGGACAGTTTCTGTTTTTT. Translation: CASSQDRGQFLFF. This chain links TRBV3-1 (or the pseudogene TRBV3-2) with TRBJ2-2, with D tentatively TRBD1 (6 bases). V was trimmed by 0 bases and J by 14 bases, leaving 13 bases between them. This CDR3 spans 13 amino acids. Looked up from germline, CDR1 is LGHDT and CDR2 is YNNKEL (reference sequence).

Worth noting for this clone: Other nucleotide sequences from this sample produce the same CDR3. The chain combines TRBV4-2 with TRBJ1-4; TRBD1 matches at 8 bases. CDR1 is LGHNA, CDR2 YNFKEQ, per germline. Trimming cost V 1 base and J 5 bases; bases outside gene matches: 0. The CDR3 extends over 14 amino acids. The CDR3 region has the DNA TGTGCCAGCAGCCAAGGACAGGGGAATGAAAAACTGTTTTTT. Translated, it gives CASSQGQGNEKLFF.

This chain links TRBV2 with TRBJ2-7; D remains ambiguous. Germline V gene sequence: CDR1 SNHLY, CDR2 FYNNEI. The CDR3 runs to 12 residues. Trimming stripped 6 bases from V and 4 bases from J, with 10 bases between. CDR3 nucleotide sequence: TGTGCCAGCAGAATTGACGGGTACGAGCAGTACTTC. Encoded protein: CASRIDGYEQYF.